The present entry profiles one TCR beta chain with its context. Its antigen is unknown. Base qualities were left out, and no much larger clone turns up one base away. The sample belongs to a study of T cell responses to AZD1222 COVID-19 vaccine (dated by TCRdb to about 2021). With regard to the full study: AZD1222 recipients whose second dose came at about 4 weeks and those whose second dose came at about 12 weeks were combined into one group, since spike-specific TCR depth and breadth did not differ between the two schedules. TCR sequencing covered fewer than 250 trial participants: around 210 given two doses of AZD1222 and approximately 25 given two doses of MenACWY control vaccine. Enrollment into the trials was organized by age into subgroups of 18-55, 56-69 and 70-plus years, and those subgroups contained about 160, 30 and 59 TCR-sequenced participants, respectively.

The CDR3 regions of human TCRbeta chains were analyzed by immunosequencing. Concerning the study's data processing: TCRs in the repertoires were compared against a reference library of SARS-CoV-2-specific TCRs that had been generated with the MIRA antigen-specificity platform. Breadth meant the fraction of unique TCRs that were SARS-CoV-2-associated, whereas depth meant the fraction of total T cells that were SARS-CoV-2-associated. Using the MIRA data, each spike-specific TCR was assigned both to the spike region to which the TCR was reactive and to a CD4 or CD8 class. Log10-transformed breadth and depth values were compared by one-way ANOVA with Sidak's multiple comparisons tests. The table was pulled from immuneACCESS by TCRdb, which kept in-frame rearrangements only. Such tables lose some clones; where checked, under half of the loss comes from unresolved V genes, and the rest has no known cause. The DNA gave D and trimming, while V, J and clone size come from that table. For this sample there are some 130,000 clones; around four fifths appear just once. Approximately 4% of the sample is taken by the ten largest.

Trimming costs V 3 bases and J 1 base, and their ends lie 6 bases apart. Reading from cysteine to phenylalanine, the CDR3 counts 13 amino acids. Left in the record is the CDR3 DNA by itself, 39 bases read in frame from the first base. For CDR1 and CDR2, the germline V gene lists SGHTA and FQGNSA. The sample's time point label, in plain terms: baseline before first vaccination. Vaccinee samples came from UK trials COV001 and COV002, including a single-blind randomized controlled phase 2/3 trial of AZD1222 (ChAdOx1 nCoV-19) in healthy adults. For TCRbeta chain sequencing, PBMC samples from trial participants were taken at day 0 and at day 28 after the second dose. General study outcomes and caveats: Reportedly, close to half of the unique spike-specific TCRs recognized epitopes lying outside the regions that are mutated in the B.1.351 and B.1.1.7 variants. Because no day 14 peak-response samples were available, the repertoires could be characterized only after the peak T cell response. The 56-69-year group was small, and its depth increase did not reach significance, likely because of low power. Participants were mostly white British, with more females than males. The authors suggested clonal diversity may have been underestimated. Conclusions about previously exposed vaccinees are limited because only six or seven AZD1222 recipients were SARS-CoV-2 seropositive at baseline. A significant rise in spike-specific TCR breadth and depth was observed after two AZD1222 doses relative to day 0 and relative to MenACWY recipients. Vaccine-associated CD4 TCRs spanned the whole spike protein, with dominant responses in regions 160-218 and 743-854.

The sample was peripheral blood, taken on day 0 of AZD1222 vaccination. The sequence links TRBV7-2 to TRBJ1-1; a tentative D match to TRBD1 spans 5 bases. The receptor's source is an adult in good health. The DNA sequence is given as TGTGCCAGCAGCTTCCAGGGGAACACTGAAGCTTTCTTT. It codes for CASSFQGNTEAFF.